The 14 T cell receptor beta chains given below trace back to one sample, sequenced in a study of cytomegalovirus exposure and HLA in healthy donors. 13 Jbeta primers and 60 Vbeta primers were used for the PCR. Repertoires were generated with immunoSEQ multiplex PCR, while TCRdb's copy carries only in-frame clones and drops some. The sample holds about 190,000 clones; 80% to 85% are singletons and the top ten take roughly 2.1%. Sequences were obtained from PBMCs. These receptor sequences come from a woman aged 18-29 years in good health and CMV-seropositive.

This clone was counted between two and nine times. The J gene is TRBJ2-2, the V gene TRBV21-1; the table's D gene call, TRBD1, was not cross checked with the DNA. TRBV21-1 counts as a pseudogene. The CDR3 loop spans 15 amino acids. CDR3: CASISQGSHPGELFF. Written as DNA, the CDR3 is TGTGCCAGCATCTCACAGGGATCCCACCCCGGGGAGCTGTTTTTT.

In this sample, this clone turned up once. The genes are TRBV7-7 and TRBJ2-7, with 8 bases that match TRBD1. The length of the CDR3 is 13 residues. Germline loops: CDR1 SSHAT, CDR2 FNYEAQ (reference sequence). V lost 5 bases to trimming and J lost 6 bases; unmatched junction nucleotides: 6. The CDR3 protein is CASSIGQGAEQYF. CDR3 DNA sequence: TGTGCCAGCAGCATTGGACAGGGTGCCGAGCAGTACTTC.

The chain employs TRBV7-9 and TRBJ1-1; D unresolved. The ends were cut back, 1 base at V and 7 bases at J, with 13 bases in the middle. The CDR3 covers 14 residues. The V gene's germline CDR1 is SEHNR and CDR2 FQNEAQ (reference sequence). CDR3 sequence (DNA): TGTGCCAGCAGCTTAGAAGGTTATGCGGTTGAAGCTTTCTTT. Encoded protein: CASSLEGYAVEAFF.

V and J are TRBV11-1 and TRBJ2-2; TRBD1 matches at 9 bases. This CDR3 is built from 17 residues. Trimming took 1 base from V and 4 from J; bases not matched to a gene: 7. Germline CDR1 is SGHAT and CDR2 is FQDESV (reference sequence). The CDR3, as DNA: TGTGCCAGCAGCTTAGTAGGGGGACAGGGTTCCACCGGGGAGCTGTTTTTT. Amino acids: CASSLVGGQGSTGELFF.

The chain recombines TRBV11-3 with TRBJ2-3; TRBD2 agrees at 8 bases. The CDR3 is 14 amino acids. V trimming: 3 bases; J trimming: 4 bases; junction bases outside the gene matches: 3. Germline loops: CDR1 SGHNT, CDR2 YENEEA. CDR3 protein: CASSFRGGSDTQYF. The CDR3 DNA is TGTGCCAGCAGCTTTCGGGGGGGGTCAGATACGCAGTATTTT.

CDR3 amino acids: CASSPQRGGYNEQFF. The DNA for the CDR3 is TGTGCCAGCAGCCCCCAGCGGGGGGGTTACAATGAGCAGTTCTTC. This chain uses TRBV7-8 with TRBJ2-1; TRBD2 aligns across 10 bases. Looked up from germline, CDR1 is SGHVS and CDR2 is FQNEAQ. The CDR3 is 15 residues long. J gave up 4 bases and V 5 bases, and 5 bases lay outside the gene matches.

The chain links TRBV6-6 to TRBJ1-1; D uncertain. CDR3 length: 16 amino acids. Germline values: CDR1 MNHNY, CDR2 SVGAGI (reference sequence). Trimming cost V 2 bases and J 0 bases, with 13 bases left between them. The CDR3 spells CASSYLRGYMNTEAFF. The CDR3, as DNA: TGTGCCAGCAGTTACCTCCGAGGTTACATGAACACTGAAGCTTTCTTT.

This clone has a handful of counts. CDR3 in amino acids: CASSLGVGSDEQYF. The CDR3, as DNA: TGTGCCAGCAGTTTAGGGGTCGGTAGCGACGAGCAGTACTTC. The chain links TRBV27 to TRBJ2-7, with D perhaps TRBD2 (5 bases). V was cut by 2 bases and J by 5 bases, with 13 bases left in between. Germline V CDR1 and CDR2: MNHEY, SMNVEV (reference sequence). The CDR3 has 14 amino acids.

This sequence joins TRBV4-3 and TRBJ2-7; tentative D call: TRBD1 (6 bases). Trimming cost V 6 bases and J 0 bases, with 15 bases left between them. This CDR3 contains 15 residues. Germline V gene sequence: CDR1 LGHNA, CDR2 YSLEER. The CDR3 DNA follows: TGCGCCAGCAGGCCCGGGACACTTAGCTCCTACGAGCAGTACGTC. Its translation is CASRPGTLSSYEQYV.

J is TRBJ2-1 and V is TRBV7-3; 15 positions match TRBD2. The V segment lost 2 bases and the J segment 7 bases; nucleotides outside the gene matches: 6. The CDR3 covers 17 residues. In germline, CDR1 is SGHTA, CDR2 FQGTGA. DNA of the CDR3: TGTGCCAGCAGCTTATCAGGACTAGCGGGGGGGAATAATGAGCAGTTCTTC. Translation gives CASSLSGLAGGNNEQFF.

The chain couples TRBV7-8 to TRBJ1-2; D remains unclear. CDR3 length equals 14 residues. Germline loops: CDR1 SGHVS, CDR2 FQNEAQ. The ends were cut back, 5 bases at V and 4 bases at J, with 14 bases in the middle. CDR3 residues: CASSPAPAGYGYTF. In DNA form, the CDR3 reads TGTGCCAGCAGCCCCGCGCCGGCGGGCTATGGCTACACCTTC.

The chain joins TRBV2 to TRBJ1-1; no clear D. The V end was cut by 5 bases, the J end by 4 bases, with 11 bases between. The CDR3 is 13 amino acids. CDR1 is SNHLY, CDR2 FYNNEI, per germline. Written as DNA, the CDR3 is TGTGCCAGCAGTAAGGACTGGACCACTGAAGCTTTCTTT. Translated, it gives CASSKDWTTEAFF.

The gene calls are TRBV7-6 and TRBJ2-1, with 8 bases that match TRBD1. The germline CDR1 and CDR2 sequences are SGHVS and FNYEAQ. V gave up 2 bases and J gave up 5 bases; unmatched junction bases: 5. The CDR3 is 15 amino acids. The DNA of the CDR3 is TGTGCCAGCAGCTTAACCGGGACAGGCAACAATGAGCAGTTCTTC. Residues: CASSLTGTGNNEQFF.

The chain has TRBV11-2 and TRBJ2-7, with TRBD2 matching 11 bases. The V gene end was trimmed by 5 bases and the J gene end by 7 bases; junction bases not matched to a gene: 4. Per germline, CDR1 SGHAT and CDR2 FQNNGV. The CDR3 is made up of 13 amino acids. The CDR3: CASSLSGGAEQYF. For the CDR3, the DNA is TGTGCCAGCAGCCTTAGCGGGGGGGCGGAGCAGTACTTC. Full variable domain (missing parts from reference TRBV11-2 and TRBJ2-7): EAGVAQSPRYKIIEKRQSVAFWCNPISGHATLYWYQQILGQGPKLLIQFQNNGVVDDSQLPKDRFSAERLKGVDSTLKIQPAKLEDSAVYLCASSLSGGAEQYFGPGTRLTVT.